These 27 T cell receptor beta chains share one sample of origin, sequenced in a study of blood T cell repertoires in COVID-19. Here immunoSEQ multiplex PCR was the method, and the copy in TCRdb shows in-frame clones only, minus some. This sample carries over 55,000 clones, around 85% of them seen once, and the ten largest clones take roughly 18%. Sequenced sample: peripheral blood. These receptors originate from an elderly woman with acute or convalescent COVID-19.

This chain connects TRBV2 to TRBJ1-2; the D is unclear. Germline assignment: CDR1 SNHLY and CDR2 FYNNEI. This CDR3 contains 13 residues. Trimming took off 1 base at V and 8 bases at J, with 11 bases between the two ends. Here the CDR3 DNA reads TGTGCCAGCAGTGAAGGGCAGGCCTGGGGCTACACCTTC. This gives the protein CASSEGQAWGYTF.

DNA of the CDR3: TGTGCCAGCAGCTTAAACGGCGGGAGCTCTGGGGCCAACGTCCTGACTTTC. Amino acid sequence: CASSLNGGSSGANVLTF. The rearrangement joins TRBV7-2 to TRBJ2-6; 7 bases fit TRBD2. The CDR3 totals 17 residues. V trimming: 2 bases; J trimming: 0 bases; junction bases outside the gene matches: 4. The V gene's germline CDR1 is SGHTA and CDR2 FQGNSA.

V gene TRBV30 combines with J gene TRBJ1-2; no definite D call. The CDR3 loop spans 13 amino acids. Per the germline V gene, CDR1 is GTSNPN and CDR2 is SVGIG (reference sequence). V lost 1 base and J lost 2, with 8 bases in between. The CDR3 sequence: CAWSGEGNYGYTF. In DNA form, the CDR3 reads TGTGCCTGGAGTGGGGAGGGCAACTATGGCTACACCTTC.

This clone was recorded many times. The J gene is TRBJ1-5, the V gene TRBV28; D perhaps matches TRBD1 (5 bases). Trimming took off 7 bases at V and 6 bases at J, with 13 bases between the two ends. Germline V gives CDR1 MDHEN, CDR2 SYDVKM. This CDR3 contains 13 residues. This CDR3 is CASIFPGGQPQHF. CDR3 nucleotide sequence: TGTGCCAGCATCTTCCCCGGGGGTCAGCCCCAGCATTTT.

V gene TRBV18 combines with J gene TRBJ1-5; 8 nucleotides align to TRBD1. There are 17 residues in the CDR3. Germline lookup yields CDR1 KGHSH and CDR2 LQKENI. Germline trimming cut 5 bases from V and 1 base from J; bases unmatched to any gene: 10. The chain's CDR3 is CASSEGQGRGSNQPQHF. CDR3 in DNA: TGTGCCAGCTCAGAAGGACAGGGAAGAGGAAGCAATCAGCCCCAGCATTTT.

This clone was recorded only once. The chain joins TRBV7-2 to TRBJ1-2; TRBD1 aligns across 8 bases. CDR3 length equals 15 residues. Trimming removed 0 bases from V and 3 bases from J; junction bases left unmatched: 3. From germline, CDR1 is SGHTA and CDR2 FQGNSA. CDR3 sequence (DNA): TGTGCCAGCAGCTTAGCGGACAGGGTCGACTATGGCTACACCTTC. It encodes CASSLADRVDYGYTF. The complete variable domain, with remaining parts taken from reference TRBV7-2 and TRBJ1-2, reads GAGVSQSPSNKVTEKGKDVELRCDPISGHTALYWYRQSLGQGLEFLIYFQGNSAPDKSGLPSDRFSAERTGGSVSTLTIQRTQQEDSAVYLCASSLADRVDYGYTFGSGTRLTVV.

The chain joins TRBV6-5 to TRBJ1-6, with 8 bases matching TRBD1. The CDR3 is 14 residues long. Per germline, CDR1 MNHEY and CDR2 SVGAGI. V shed 2 bases, J shed 8 bases, and the junction held 2 bases outside the gene matches. The chain's CDR3 is CASSYGQGDSPLHF. CDR3 in DNA: TGTGCCAGCAGTTACGGACAGGGCGATTCACCCCTCCACTTT.

The chain links TRBV6-5 to TRBJ1-2; 9 bases map to TRBD1. After removal of 2 bases from V and 4 bases from J, the junction contained 8 bases not matched to a gene. This CDR3 spans 16 amino acids. Germline V gene lookup returns CDR1 MNHEY and CDR2 SVGAGI. DNA of the CDR3: TGTGCCAGCAGTTACGACAGGGGGAAGGTGGGCTATGGCTACACCTTC. This encodes CASSYDRGKVGYGYTF.

The CDR3 DNA reads as TGTGCCACCCAAACTAGTGGCTACACCTTC. This gives the protein CATQTSGYTF. V is TRBV28 and J is TRBJ1-2; D not certain. The germline CDR1 and CDR2 sequences are MDHEN and SYDVKM. This CDR3 is built from 10 residues. V lost 10 bases and J 7 bases, leaving 10 bases between the germline ends.

J is TRBJ2-2 and V is TRBV28; D call uncertain. The CDR3 has 15 residues. CDR1 and CDR2 from the germline V gene are MDHEN and SYDVKM. Trimming stripped 1 base from V and 7 bases from J, with 13 bases between. The CDR3: CASSLLDVGSGELFF. The CDR3 DNA follows: TGTGCCAGCAGTTTATTGGATGTGGGCAGCGGGGAGCTGTTTTTT.

The chain is built from TRBV6-5 and TRBJ2-2; D may be TRBD1 (6 bases). The CDR3 consists of 14 residues. Trimming cost V 6 bases and J 1 base, with 9 bases left between them. The germline V gene has CDR1 MNHEY and CDR2 SVGAGI. The CDR3 loop reads CASSGQLNTGELFF. The CDR3 coding sequence is TGTGCCAGCAGCGGACAGCTGAACACCGGGGAGCTGTTTTTT.

J is TRBJ1-6 and V is TRBV4-1, with D hard to call. Germline V gene lookup returns CDR1 MGHRA and CDR2 YSYEKL. V dropped 0 bases and J dropped 6 bases, with 6 bases sitting between them. The CDR3 has 14 amino acids. The CDR3 sequence is CASSQEGFNSPLHF. For the CDR3, the DNA is TGCGCCAGCAGCCAAGAGGGCTTTAATTCACCCCTCCACTTT.

This clone was counted a few times. The chain is built from TRBV5-1 and TRBJ1-3, with D perhaps matching TRBD1 (6 bases). CDR3 length: 14 amino acids. Trimming stripped 4 bases from V and 7 bases from J, with 15 bases between. CDR1 and CDR2 (germline): SGHRS, YFSETQ. DNA for the CDR3: TGCGCCAGCAGCGGGACCGACAGGTCCAACACCATATATTTT. Translated, it gives CASSGTDRSNTIYF.

The chain joins TRBV5-4 to TRBJ2-6; the match to TRBD1 covers 10 bases. V dropped 3 bases and J dropped 2; count of bases not matched to a gene: 5. Germline V gene sequence: CDR1 SGHNT, CDR2 YYREEE (reference sequence). The CDR3 is 17 residues long. CDR3 bases: TGTGCCAGCAGCTCTCCCGGGACAGGGGCTGGGGCCAACGTCCTGACTTTC. Its protein product is CASSSPGTGAGANVLTF.

The gene calls are TRBV6-5 and TRBJ1-1; no definite D call. This CDR3 has 14 residues. Germline CDR1 reads MNHEY; CDR2 reads SVGAGI. The germline V and J ends were trimmed by 0 bases and 0 bases, with 5 bases remaining between them. The CDR3 DNA sequence: TGTGCCAGCAGTTACTCATCAGTGAACACTGAAGCTTTCTTT. This sequence encodes CASSYSSVNTEAFF.

The chain has TRBV19 and TRBJ2-5, with 8 bases aligning to TRBD1. J lost 5 bases, V lost 5 bases, and 4 bases had no gene match. The CDR3 runs 13 residues. Germline-derived CDR1 and CDR2 are LNHDA and SQIVND (reference sequence). The CDR3: CASSVRQGETQYF. The DNA for the CDR3 is TGTGCCAGTAGTGTCCGACAGGGGGAGACCCAGTACTTC.

The chain is built from TRBV4-3 and TRBJ2-7, with D tentatively TRBD2 (5 bases). Germline V lookup: CDR1 LGHNA, CDR2 YSLEER. This CDR3 spans 16 amino acids. V lost 2 bases and J 0 bases, leaving 14 bases between the germline ends. CDR3 bases: TGCGCCAGCAGCCAATACGGGGAACTAGACTCCTACGAGCAGTACTTC. Protein sequence: CASSQYGELDSYEQYF.

This clone was seen a few times. The genes are TRBV4-1 and TRBJ2-7; D is possibly TRBD1 (5 bases). From germline, CDR1 is MGHRA and CDR2 YSYEKL. This CDR3 region has 15 residues. The V end was cut by 0 bases, the J end by 6 bases, with 15 bases between. The CDR3 DNA is TGCGCCAGCAGCCAAGATCCCGGGTTCAGGGCCGAGCAGTACTTC. This codes for CASSQDPGFRAEQYF.

The V gene is TRBV19, the J gene TRBJ2-3; the match to TRBD1 covers 8 bases. The CDR3 spans 16 residues. J was trimmed by 0 bases and V by 3 bases; bases with no gene match: 5. Germline lookup yields CDR1 LNHDA and CDR2 SQIVND (reference sequence). The CDR3, as DNA: TGTGCCAGTAGTATCCGGCAGGGGGCGAGCACAGATACGCAGTATTTT. Translated: CASSIRQGASTDTQYF.

The chain uses TRBV28 and TRBJ1-1; D unclear. Germline CDR1 and CDR2: MDHEN and SYDVKM. The V gene lost 4 bases and the J gene lost 10 bases, with 13 bases spanning the gap. The CDR3 extends over 12 amino acids. The CDR3 loop reads CASSSPPGLAFF. CDR3 DNA: TGTGCCAGCAGTTCCCCCCCGGGTTTAGCTTTCTTT.

The chain combines TRBV13 with TRBJ1-2; D gene uncertain. The CDR3 extends over 13 amino acids. Germline V gene sequence: CDR1 PRHDT, CDR2 FYEKMQ (reference sequence). The V end was cut by 2 bases, the J end by 4 bases, with 8 bases between. CDR3 nucleotides: TGTGCCAGCAGCTTACGGTTGCGCTATGGCTACACCTTC. It specifies CASSLRLRYGYTF.

In regard to this clone: At the DNA level, this CDR3 is encoded by other sequences in the same sample as well. This chain joins TRBV28 and TRBJ1-4; D perhaps matches TRBD1 (6 bases). The CDR3 is 15 amino acids. CDR1 is MDHEN, CDR2 SYDVKM, per germline. With 2 bases removed from V and 0 bases from J, the gap between germline ends came to 7 bases. The CDR3 reads CASSLGGATNEKLFF. CDR3 DNA sequence: TGTGCCAGCAGTTTAGGGGGCGCAACTAATGAAAAACTGTTTTTT.

The V call is TRBV18, the J call TRBJ1-1; 7 bases are a match to TRBD1. CDR1 and CDR2 (germline): KGHSH, LQKENI. After removal of 6 bases from V and 1 base from J, the junction contained 5 bases not matched to a gene. The CDR3 is made up of 14 amino acids. CDR3: CASSWDSENTEAFF. Written as DNA, the CDR3 is TGTGCCAGCTCTTGGGACAGCGAGAACACTGAAGCTTTCTTT.

V gene TRBV19 combines with J gene TRBJ1-5; 9 nucleotides align to TRBD1. The CDR3 extends over 15 amino acids. Germline V gives CDR1 LNHDA, CDR2 SQIVND (reference sequence). J lost 5 bases, V lost 5 bases, and 7 bases had no gene match. CDR3 DNA: TGTGCCAGTAGTGCGGGACAGGGTTCACATCAGCCCCAGCATTTT. This sequence encodes CASSAGQGSHQPQHF.

The chain is built from TRBV9 and TRBJ2-3; 11 positions match TRBD2. This CDR3 contains 16 residues. The V segment lost 3 bases and the J segment 4 bases; nucleotides outside the gene matches: 7. Germline V gene data show CDR1 as SGDLS and CDR2 as YYNGEE. The CDR3, as DNA: TGTGCCAGCAGCGAACTAGCGGGGGTTTTGGCAGATACGCAGTATTTT. Its protein is CASSELAGVLADTQYF.

V usage is TRBV5-1 and J usage is TRBJ1-2, with D maybe TRBD1 (5 bases). Trimming cost V 7 bases and J 2 bases, with 18 bases left between them. The CDR3 sequence is 15 residues long. Germline lookup yields CDR1 SGHRS and CDR2 YFSETQ. CDR3 coding DNA: TGCGCCAGCTCCTTAATGGCAGGGCAGAACTATGGCTACACCTTC. This codes for CASSLMAGQNYGYTF.

V and J are TRBV5-1 and TRBJ2-1; 8 bases map to TRBD2. The CDR3 length is 17 residues. J was trimmed by 4 bases and V by 4 bases; bases with no gene match: 13. Per germline, CDR1 SGHRS and CDR2 YFSETQ. This CDR3 is CASSSKREGLGYNEQFF. The DNA of the CDR3 is TGCGCCAGCAGCAGCAAACGGGAGGGCCTCGGGTACAATGAGCAGTTCTTC.